This T cell receptor (beta chain) is from a study of cytomegalovirus exposure and HLA in healthy donors. The study ran its PCR with 60 Vbeta and 13 Jbeta primers. Produced via immunoSEQ multiplex PCR; TCRdb's table is partial and in-frame only. Of about 45,000 clones listed, around 53% are singletons. This clone was counted only a few times. This CDR3 contains 15 residues. CDR1 MNHEY and CDR2 SVGAGI come from the germline V gene. Trimming pared 1 base from V and 0 bases from J, leaving 8 bases between. The sample was PBMCs. V and J are TRBV6-5 and TRBJ2-3, with a tentative D call TRBD1 (5 bases). The receptor's source is a man aged 55 to 70 in good health and CMV-seronegative. CDR3 nucleotides: TGTGCCAGCAGTTACTTTCCAGGGAGCACAGATACGCAGTATTTT. The encoded protein is CASSYFPGSTDTQYF.